The sequence of this T cell receptor (beta chain) was determined in a study of molecular identifiers for immune sequencing clone quantification. TCRdb recomputed calls from the PCR reads with MiXCR, one row per CDR3 protein. In the table there are about 510,000 distinct CDR3 sequences, around 25% of which are singletons. Sequencing input: naive CD8+ T cells from blood, with Jurkat cell RNA spiked in. This sample's subset: FACS-sorted CD8+CD4-CCR7+CD45RA+ naive T cells. The TCR originated in a human donor in good health. Some libraries in this study had Jurkat cell RNA spiked in.

The CDR3 sequence is CASSLFRNNEQFF. The CDR3 DNA reads TGTGCCAGCAGCTTGTTCCGGAACAATGAGCAGTTCTTC. This sequence joins TRBV7-9 and TRBJ2-1; D remains ambiguous. V lost 3 bases and J lost 5, with 8 bases in between. Per the germline V gene, CDR1 is SEHNR and CDR2 is FQNEAQ (reference sequence). This CDR3 region has 13 residues. Full variable domain (outside the CDR3, taken from reference TRBV7-9 and TRBJ2-1): DTGVSQNPRHKITKRGQNVTFRCDPISEHNRLYWYRQTLGQGPEFLTYFQNEAQLEKSRLLSDRFSAERPKGSFSTLEIQRTEQGDSAMYLCASSLFRNNEQFFGPGTRLTVL.